This is a list of T cell receptor beta chains from one sample in a study of naive and memory T cell subsets. TCRdb reprocessed the UMI-ligation and nested PCR reads with MiXCR, giving one entry per CDR3 protein. The data hold around 27,000 distinct CDR3 sequences, with approximately 12% observed a single time. The sequenced sample was effector memory CD4+ T cells from blood. These TCRs come from a human donor in good health. The CDR3 runs from the conserved cysteine through the conserved F or W. The D gene is left open where the match is weak. Clone size is shown for a subset of rows, as once, few, many or a class of expanded clone.

CSVVRFGGELFF | TGCAGCGTTGTTAGGTTCGGGGGGGAACTGTTTTTT | NA | TRBJ1-4 | NA | TRBV29-1
CASSLVGVYEQYF | TGTGCCAGCAGCTTAGTAGGGGTTTACGAGCAGTACTTC | few | TRBJ2-7 | NA | TRBV7-8
CSVKQGRTEAFF | TGCAGCGTTAAACAGGGGAGGACTGAAGCTTTCTTT | many | TRBJ1-1 | TRBD1 | TRBV29-1
CSATRPGASSEQYF | TGCAGTGCCACACGACCCGGGGCGAGCAGCGAGCAGTACTTC | NA | TRBJ2-7 | NA | TRBV20-1
CASSAGTGGYEQYF | TGTGCCAGCAGCGCCGGGACAGGGGGCTACGAGCAGTACTTC | NA | TRBJ2-7 | TRBD1 | TRBV11-2
CASSQAGFHGWDSPLHF | TGTGCCAGCAGCCAAGCCGGGTTTCACGGGTGGGATTCACCCCTCCACTTT | NA | TRBJ1-6 | NA | TRBV3-1
CAGARIQGNYGYTF | TGTGCCGGCGCACGGATCCAGGGAAACTATGGCTACACCTTC | few | TRBJ1-2 | NA | TRBV7-9
CSVEPSGTDTQYF | TGCAGCGTTGAACCTAGCGGCACAGATACGCAGTATTTT | many | TRBJ2-3 | NA | TRBV29-1
CAISESGLGNTEAFF | TGTGCCATCAGTGAGTCTGGATTGGGGAACACTGAAGCTTTCTTT | NA | TRBJ1-1 | NA | TRBV10-3
CASSLGTRKGGGELFF | TGTGCCAGCAGTTTAGGGACTAGGAAGGGTGGAGGGGAGCTGTTTTTT | NA | TRBJ2-2 | TRBD2 | TRBV12-3/TRBV12-4
CSATSLQETQYF | TGCAGCGCGACTAGCCTGCAAGAGACCCAGTACTTC | NA | TRBJ2-5 | TRBD2 | TRBV29-1
CASSQEGTYSGANVLTF | TGCGCCAGCAGCCAAGAAGGGACGTACTCTGGGGCCAACGTCCTGACTTTC | many | TRBJ2-6 | NA | TRBV4-3
CASSVDREGGSPLHF | TGTGCCAGCAGCGTGGACAGGGAAGGGGGTTCACCCCTCCACTTT | NA | TRBJ1-6 | TRBD1 | TRBV9
CASSPSGAGQKPLHF | TGTGCCAGCTCACCGTCCGGGGCCGGACAGAAACCCCTCCACTTT | NA | TRBJ1-6 | NA | TRBV18
CASSISGTPSYEQYF | TGTGCCAGTAGCATTAGCGGGACCCCCTCCTACGAGCAGTACTTC | medium-sized | TRBJ2-7 | TRBD2 | TRBV19
CSARAHGQGRFGNSPLHF | TGCAGTGCTAGAGCGCATGGGCAGGGGAGGTTTGGCAATTCACCCCTCCACTTT | medium-sized | TRBJ1-6 | NA | TRBV20-1
CASSRLAGAPVETQYF | TGTGCCAGCAGCCGACTAGCGGGGGCTCCGGTGGAGACCCAGTACTTC | many | TRBJ2-5 | TRBD2 | TRBV5-6
CASSLASGRSTDTQYF | TGTGCCAGCAGTTTGGCTAGCGGGAGATCGACAGATACGCAGTATTTT | many | TRBJ2-3 | TRBD2 | TRBV12-3/TRBV12-4
CASSQDTVDRASYEQYF | TGTGCCAGCAGCCAAGATACGGTGGACAGGGCCTCCTACGAGCAGTACTTC | few | TRBJ2-7 | TRBD1 | TRBV14
CASSLDPGNEKLFF | TGTGCCAGCAGCTTAGACCCAGGGAATGAAAAACTGTTTTTT | many | TRBJ1-4 | NA | TRBV11-2
CASSPTRTSTYEQYF | TGTGCCAGCAGCCCGACTAGGACTTCAACCTACGAGCAGTACTTC | few | TRBJ2-7 | NA | TRBV3-1
CASSRGVNTEAFF | TGTGCCAGCAGCAGAGGGGTGAACACTGAAGCTTTCTTT | many | TRBJ1-1 | NA | TRBV7-7
CSAAPGQGAVYGYTF | TGCAGTGCTGCCCCGGGACAGGGGGCGGTTTATGGCTACACCTTC | NA | TRBJ1-2 | TRBD1 | TRBV20-1
CASSQQGITEAFF | TGTGCCAGCAGCCAACAGGGGATCACTGAAGCTTTCTTT | many | TRBJ1-1 | NA | TRBV14
CASRGSELLNEQFF | TGTGCCAGCAGGGGATCGGAGTTACTCAATGAGCAGTTCTTC | many | TRBJ2-1 | NA | TRBV12-3/TRBV12-4
CATSRDGNTIYF | TGTGCCACCAGCAGAGACGGAAACACCATATATTTT | NA | TRBJ1-3 | NA | TRBV15
CASSSQGQTYEQYF | TGTGCCAGCAGTTCCCAGGGACAGACCTACGAGCAGTACTTC | few | TRBJ2-7 | TRBD1 | TRBV6-2/TRBV6-3
CAIQRGPTSSYEQYF | TGTGCCATCCAAAGGGGGCCGACGTCTTCCTACGAGCAGTACTTC | few | TRBJ2-7 | TRBD1 | TRBV7-9
CASSLVGTGVPEAFF | TGTGCCAGCAGCTTGGTCGGGACAGGGGTCCCCGAAGCTTTCTTT | few | TRBJ1-1 | TRBD1 | TRBV5-5
CATSDFTNTGELFF | TGTGCCACCAGTGATTTTACGAACACCGGGGAGCTGTTTTTT | few | TRBJ2-2 | NA | TRBV24-1
CATSRGAGGRLETQYF | TGTGCCACCAGCAGAGGAGCGGGAGGCCGGTTGGAGACCCAGTACTTC | few | TRBJ2-5 | TRBD2 | TRBV15
CAWSRTGPGEQYF | TGTGCCTGGAGTAGGACAGGGCCGGGGGAGCAGTACTTC | NA | TRBJ2-7 | TRBD1 | TRBV30
CASSHRDRASYEQYF | TGCGCCAGCAGCCACCGGGACAGGGCCTCCTACGAGCAGTACTTC | many | TRBJ2-7 | TRBD1 | TRBV5-1
CASRDTLNQPQHF | TGTGCCAGCAGGGACACTCTCAATCAGCCCCAGCATTTT | NA | TRBJ1-5 | NA | TRBV6-1
CASSLFKGTNLNYGYTF | TGTGCCAGCAGTTTATTTAAGGGTACCAATCTTAACTATGGCTACACCTTC | few | TRBJ1-2 | NA | TRBV12-3/TRBV12-4
CASFQDRGDNSPLHF | TGTGCCAGCTTCCAGGACAGGGGAGATAATTCACCCCTCCACTTT | NA | TRBJ1-6 | TRBD1 | TRBV28
CASSPGWDRGNIQYF | TGTGCCAGCAGTCCAGGATGGGACAGGGGGAACATTCAGTACTTC | many | TRBJ2-4 | TRBD1 | TRBV6-2/TRBV6-3
CASSQVWGQGISYEQYF | TGTGCCAGCTCCCAGGTCTGGGGACAGGGGATCTCTTACGAGCAGTACTTC | many | TRBJ2-7 | TRBD1 | TRBV18
CAISESGTGVEKLFF | TGTGCCATCAGTGAATCCGGGACAGGGGTCGAAAAACTGTTTTTT | NA | TRBJ1-4 | TRBD1 | TRBV10-3
CASSLDRGTYEQYF | TGTGCCAGCAGCTTGGACAGGGGGACCTACGAGCAGTACTTC | few | TRBJ2-7 | TRBD1 | TRBV5-4
CASSLSTAADTQYF | TGTGCCAGCAGTTTATCAACAGCTGCAGATACGCAGTATTTT | NA | TRBJ2-3 | NA | TRBV28
CASSKAGQTNTEAFF | TGTGCCAGCAGCAAAGCGGGACAGACTAACACTGAAGCTTTCTTT | NA | TRBJ1-1 | TRBD1 | TRBV12-3/TRBV12-4
CASSQTWSRLLNEQYF | TGTGCCAGCAGCCAAACTTGGAGTCGGCTGCTGAACGAGCAGTACTTC | NA | TRBJ2-7 | NA | TRBV12-3/TRBV12-4
CSVAHGNTEAFF | TGCAGCGTCGCCCACGGGAACACTGAAGCTTTCTTT | many | TRBJ1-1 | NA | TRBV29-1
CASSHDLGRFEQYF | TGTGCCAGCAGCCATGATCTTGGAAGGTTCGAGCAGTACTTC | medium-sized | TRBJ2-7 | NA | TRBV14
CASRPTGSAGELFF | TGTGCCAGCAGACCGACAGGGTCGGCCGGGGAGCTGTTTTTT | many | TRBJ2-2 | TRBD1 | TRBV12-3/TRBV12-4
CATGTGYEQYF | TGTGCCACTGGGACAGGTTACGAGCAGTACTTC | few | TRBJ2-7 | TRBD1 | TRBV7-9
CSVQAPPPYEQYF | TGCAGTGTGCAGGCCCCACCGCCCTACGAGCAGTACTTC | NA | TRBJ2-7 | NA | TRBV20-1
CASDSAGGRYEQFF | TGTGCCAGCGATTCAGCGGGGGGGAGATATGAGCAGTTCTTC | many | TRBJ2-1 | TRBD2 | TRBV6-1
CASSLAAREQFF | TGTGCCAGCAGCTTAGCAGCGAGGGAGCAGTTCTTC | NA | TRBJ2-1 | NA | TRBV7-2
CASSLGVRARGNTIYF | TGTGCCAGCAGCTTAGGAGTCAGGGCACGAGGAAACACCATATATTTT | NA | TRBJ1-3 | NA | TRBV11-2
CASSSRIAGTAYGYTF | TGTGCCAGCAGCTCCAGGATCGCCGGGACGGCTTATGGCTACACCTTC | many | TRBJ1-2 | NA | TRBV7-9
CSAREIPGQGMFF | TGCAGTGCTAGAGAAATACCGGGACAGGGGATGTTCTTC | NA | TRBJ2-1 | TRBD1 | TRBV20-1